These 21 T cell receptor beta chains were sequenced from one sample in a study of response to subunit inactivated influenza vaccine (dated by TCRdb to 2017 to 2018). Libraries were prepared through RT-PCR. The sample was run on an Illumina HiSeq 2500. The public reads were run again by TCRdb, first through fastp at Q25 and then through MiXCR, and only productive beta chains were kept. Records with the same CDR3 protein are collapsed into one entry carrying the most frequent genes and DNA. The sample table holds 530,000 or so distinct CDR3 sequences, of which 25% were seen once. The ten biggest clones cover approximately 2% of the sample. This sample comprised CD4+ T cells sorted from PBMCs, obtained roughly 5 days after vaccination. The receptors here all came from a man aged 45-65 years who received an inactivated influenza vaccine. Donor details come from another sample of the same person, matched by shared clones.

The chain is built from TRBV5-1 and TRBJ1-1; D may be TRBD1 (5 bases). The CDR3 extends over 15 amino acids. Germline-derived CDR1 and CDR2 are SGHRS and YFSETQ. V was clipped by 1 base and J by 0 bases, with 10 bases between them. The CDR3 DNA reads TGCGCCAGCAGCTTGAATGGGGGGATGAACACTGAAGCTTTCTTT. The encoded protein is CASSLNGGMNTEAFF.

V is TRBV20-1 and J is TRBJ2-1; 9 nucleotides match TRBD2. V was pared by 5 bases and J by 15 bases, with 14 bases of the junction left unmatched. CDR3 length: 13 residues. Germline CDR1 is DFQATT and CDR2 is SNEGSKA (reference sequence). The CDR3 nucleotides read TGCAGTGCTTACCAGACTAGCGGTCTTTCTAGGTTCTTC. Translated: CSAYQTSGLSRFF.

This clonotype was seen ten or more times. At one end the junction does not follow the germline gene, possibly because of a read error. V usage is TRBV3-1 and J usage is TRBJ2-7; either TRBD1 or TRBD2 may supply D (5 bases each). The germline V gene has CDR1 LGHDT and CDR2 YNNKEL (reference sequence). CDR3 length: 14 residues. CDR3 DNA: TGCGCCAGCAGCCCGGGGACCGGCACCTACGAGCAGTACTTC. Translation: CASSPGTGTYEQYF.

This clonotype was counted between two and nine times. This chain joins TRBV12-3 or TRBV12-4 and TRBJ1-2; D is uncertain. The CDR3 runs to 13 residues. V was pared by 5 bases and J by 0 bases, with 7 bases between. The CDR3: CASSGTANYGYTF. The CDR3 DNA reads TGTGCCAGCAGTGGAACAGCTAACTATGGCTACACCTTC.

The chain combines TRBV5-1 with TRBJ1-4; D is undetermined. The V end was cut by 5 bases, the J end by 2 bases, with 10 bases between. Germline CDR1 and CDR2: SGHRS and YFSETQ. The CDR3 spans 14 residues. The CDR3 DNA follows: TGCGCCAGCAGACCGGAGGTGACTAATGAAAAACTGTTTTTT. As protein: CASRPEVTNEKLFF. The full variable domain, rest sourced from reference TRBV5-1 and TRBJ1-4, is KAGVTQTPRYLIKTRGQQVTLSCSPISGHRSVSWYQQTPGQGLQFLFEYFSETQRNKGNFPGRFSGRQFSNSRSEMNVSTLELGDSALYLCASRPEVTNEKLFFGSGTQLSVL.

The chain uses TRBV29-1 and TRBJ2-7; 10 bases are a match to TRBD1. The CDR3 loop spans 15 amino acids. V shed 6 bases, J shed 5 bases, and the junction held 13 bases outside the gene matches. Germline loops: CDR1 SQVTM, CDR2 ANQGSEA. In nucleotides, the CDR3 is TGCAGCGTGACCACTCGACAGGGGGCTTTGAACGAGCAGTACTTC. Amino acid sequence: CSVTTRQGALNEQYF.

The table lists this clonotype with a few counts. The rearrangement uses TRBV10-3 and TRBJ2-7; D is perhaps TRBD1 (6 bases). The germline gives CDR1 ENHRY, CDR2 SYGVKD. V was trimmed by 2 bases and J by 4 bases, leaving 15 bases between them. The CDR3 consists of 15 residues. The CDR3 nucleotides read TGTGCCATCAGTGAGGGGGCCGGGACAAATTACGAGCAGTACTTC. Residues: CAISEGAGTNYEQYF.

V and J are TRBV14 and TRBJ2-3; possible D gene TRBD1, 6 bases. CDR3 length: 15 residues. The V and J ends lost 3 bases and 0 bases respectively, with 10 bases between them. Germline-derived CDR1 and CDR2 are SGHDN and FVKESK. The DNA for the CDR3 is TGTGCCAGCAGCCAGGGACAACCTAGCACAGATACGCAGTATTTT. This encodes CASSQGQPSTDTQYF.

This clonotype came up a few times. The genes are TRBV4-3 and TRBJ2-2, with 9 bases fitting TRBD1. Germline V gene data show CDR1 as LGHNA and CDR2 as YSLEER. V was pared by 10 bases and J by 5 bases, with 5 bases of the junction left unmatched. CDR3 length: 13 amino acids. The CDR3 DNA follows: TGCGCCAACAGGGGGCGTAAAACCGGGGAGCTGTTTTTT. It translates to CANRGRKTGELFF.

The chain recombines TRBV20-1 with TRBJ2-5; 9 positions agree with TRBD1. Per germline, CDR1 DFQATT and CDR2 SNEGSKA (reference sequence). V trimming: 7 bases; J trimming: 6 bases; junction bases outside the gene matches: 12. The CDR3 has 14 amino acids. CDR3 amino acids: CSVGPGTGRKTQYF. CDR3 DNA: TGCAGTGTAGGGCCCGGGACAGGGCGCAAGACCCAGTACTTC.

There are many counts of this clonotype. The chain has TRBV7-2 and TRBJ2-2, with D unclear. The CDR3 has 12 amino acids. Germline V gene data show CDR1 as SGHTA and CDR2 as FQGNSA. V lost 5 bases, J lost 3 bases, and 4 bases lay in between. The CDR3: CASSPYTGELFF. CDR3 nucleotide sequence: TGTGCCAGCAGCCCCTACACCGGGGAGCTGTTTTTT.

This clonotype was picked up a small number of times. The chain couples TRBV10-3 to TRBJ2-3, with D unclear. CDR3 length: 12 residues. Germline V gene data show CDR1 as ENHRY and CDR2 as SYGVKD. V lost 4 bases and J 6 bases, leaving 8 bases between the germline ends. CDR3 nucleotide sequence: TGTGCCATCAGTGCCGGTTCGGATACGCAGTATTTT. Translating gives CAISAGSDTQYF.

There are a few counts of this clonotype. This chain links TRBV20-1 with TRBJ1-2; D is possibly TRBD1 (5 bases). The V gene lost 5 bases and the J gene lost 4 bases, with 20 bases spanning the gap. The germline gives CDR1 DFQATT, CDR2 SNEGSKA (reference sequence). The CDR3 runs 15 residues. CDR3 nucleotide sequence: TGCAGTGCTCCCCGGACACGACCGGTACTCTATGGCTACACCTTC. This encodes CSAPRTRPVLYGYTF.

The V call is TRBV30, the J call TRBJ1-6; D gene ambiguous. Germline CDR1 GTSNPN, CDR2 SVGIG (reference sequence). The CDR3 spans 15 residues. V shed 0 bases and J shed 7 bases, with 13 bases lying between them. DNA for the CDR3: TGTGCCTGGAGTGTTGACCCAGCGGGCAATTCACCCCTCCACTTT. Protein product: CAWSVDPAGNSPLHF. The full variable domain, with the rest looked up from reference TRBV30 and TRBJ1-6, is SQTIHQWPATLVQPVGSPLSLECTVEGTSNPNLYWYRQAAGRGLQLLFYSVGIGQISSEVPQNLSASRPQDRQFILSSKKLLLSDSGFYLCAWSVDPAGNSPLHFGNGTRLTVT.

The CDR3 loop is CAWSLLREAFF. The CDR3 nucleotides are TGTGCCTGGAGTCTTCTCCGTGAAGCTTTCTTT. V gene TRBV30 combines with J gene TRBJ1-1, with no clear D. The germline V and J ends were trimmed by 2 bases and 7 bases, with 8 bases remaining between them. This CDR3 spans 11 amino acids. Germline V gene sequence: CDR1 GTSNPN, CDR2 SVGIG (reference sequence).

This chain uses TRBV6-1 with TRBJ1-5; possible D gene TRBD1, 5 bases. This CDR3 region has 14 residues. Between the trimmed V and J ends, which lost 0 bases and 11 bases, there was a span of 14 bases. Germline CDR1 reads MNHNS; CDR2 reads SASEGT. As DNA, the CDR3 is TGTGCCAGCAGTGAAGCGCTTAAGGGGCAATCCCAGCATTTT. Protein product: CASSEALKGQSQHF.

The sample holds a few counts of this clonotype. V usage is TRBV5-1 and J usage is TRBJ2-5; maybe TRBD1 (7 bases). There are 16 residues in the CDR3. The V end lost 3 bases, the J end lost 1 base, and 16 bases lay between the germline ends. The germline V gene has CDR1 SGHRS and CDR2 YFSETQ. Here the CDR3 DNA reads TGCGCCAGCAGCTCCCCTGGGGGGACAGTCCAAGAGACCCAGTACTTC. Translation: CASSSPGGTVQETQYF.

The chain carries TRBV5-1 and TRBJ1-4, with 7 nucleotides matching TRBD1. Germline V gene data show CDR1 as SGHRS and CDR2 as YFSETQ. V dropped 1 base and J dropped 1; count of bases not matched to a gene: 7. CDR3 size: 17 residues. The CDR3 sequence: CASSLRGTAKTNEKLFF. CDR3 in DNA: TGCGCCAGCAGCTTGAGGGGGACAGCGAAAACTAATGAAAAACTGTTTTTT.

This chain joins TRBV20-1 and TRBJ1-5, with D possibly being TRBD1 (6 bases). Germline values: CDR1 DFQATT, CDR2 SNEGSKA (reference sequence). Trimming shortened V by 1 base and J by 7 bases, and 11 bases separated the two germline ends. CDR3 length: 13 amino acids. Here the CDR3 DNA reads TGCAGTGCTAGAGGTCTAGGGGGGCAGCCCCAGCATTTT. Amino acids: CSARGLGGQPQHF.

The V call is TRBV29-1, the J call TRBJ2-7; 14 nucleotides agree with TRBD2. Trimming took 4 bases from V and 5 from J; bases not matched to a gene: 7. Germline V lookup: CDR1 SQVTM, CDR2 ANQGSEA. This CDR3 has 15 amino acids. The CDR3 nucleotides read TGCAGCGTTGGACTAGCGGGAGGGCCACTAGACGAGCAGTACTTC. Its protein product is CSVGLAGGPLDEQYF.

This clonotype was observed a handful of times. This rearrangement joins TRBV5-1 to TRBJ2-3; weak D call: TRBD2 (7 bases). CDR3 length equals 15 residues. The V end lost 0 bases, the J end lost 7 bases, and 15 bases lay between the germline ends. From germline, CDR1 is SGHRS and CDR2 YFSETQ. This CDR3 is CASSLDGGASHTQYF. Written as DNA, the CDR3 is TGCGCCAGCAGCTTGGATGGGGGGGCAAGTCATACGCAGTATTTT.